The 30 T cell receptor beta chains in this list originate from one sample, sequenced in a study of regulatory T cells in long-lasting Graves disease. Arm-PCR with iRepertoire HTBI primers amplified the CDR3 regions for these TCR beta libraries. MiXCR was run by TCRdb on the multiplex PCR reads, yielding one entry per CDR3 protein. The table shows hundreds of thousands of distinct CDR3 sequences, with 15% to 20% occurring only once. Specified time point: newly diagnosed GD, antithyroid drugs for less than 3 months. Isolated PBMC RNA provided the starting material for the TCR library. Another study also made use of these data, one on T cells in Graves' hyperthyroidism and ophthalmopathy.

The starting material was peripheral blood mononuclear cells (PBMCs), obtained at new diagnosis, from a patient treated with antithyroid drugs. All receptors come from a woman aged 35-60 years with Graves disease.

This clonotype was observed a few times. This rearrangement joins TRBV27 to TRBJ1-6, with 7 bases identical to TRBD1. This CDR3 comprises 13 residues. The germline V gene encodes CDR1 MNHEY and CDR2 SMNVEV (reference sequence). Trimming took 5 bases from V and 9 from J; bases not matched to a gene: 4. This chain's CDR3 is CASSTTGVSPLHF. The CDR3 DNA sequence: TGTGCCAGCAGTACCACAGGGGTTTCACCCCTCCACTTT.

The genes are TRBV9 and TRBJ2-5, with 8 nucleotides matching TRBD2. The CDR3 totals 15 residues. With V trimmed by 3 bases and J by 2 bases, 6 bases remained unmatched. CDR1 is SGDLS and CDR2 is YYNGEE in the germline V gene. As DNA, the CDR3 is TGTGCCAGCAGCGACGGGGGGGCGACACAAGAGACCCAGTACTTC. Its translation: CASSDGGATQETQYF.

This clonotype was seen a few times. The chain carries TRBV29-1 and TRBJ2-5; the D is unclear. The CDR3 is made up of 12 amino acids. The germline V gene encodes CDR1 SQVTM and CDR2 ANQGSEA. The germline V and J ends were trimmed by 8 bases and 1 base, with 11 bases remaining between them. For the CDR3, the DNA is TGCAGCCCTTGGGCAGCCCAAGAGACCCAGTACTTC. It specifies CSPWAAQETQYF.

This clonotype has more than one count but fewer than ten. The V gene is TRBV9, the J gene TRBJ2-3; 9 bases line up with TRBD2. The CDR3 spans 17 residues. Germline V lookup: CDR1 SGDLS, CDR2 YYNGEE. The trim removed 0 bases at V and 2 bases at J, leaving 7 bases unmatched. CDR3: CASSVVGGGGVTDTQYF. CDR3 nucleotides: TGTGCCAGCAGCGTAGTGGGCGGGGGGGGAGTCACAGATACGCAGTATTTT. Full variable domain (rest looked up from reference TRBV9 and TRBJ2-3): DSGVTQTPKHLITATGQRVTLRCSPRSGDLSVYWYQQSLDQGLQFLIQYYNGEERAKGNILERFSAQQFPDLHSELNLSSLELGDSALYFCASSVVGGGGVTDTQYFGPGTRLTVL.

This clonotype showed up many times. V and J are TRBV12-3 or TRBV12-4 and TRBJ1-5, with TRBD1 matching over 7 bases. J lost 5 bases, V lost 6 bases, and 1 base had no gene match. The CDR3 loop spans 12 amino acids. CDR3 loop: CASRTGYQPQHF. In nucleotides, the CDR3 is TGTGCCAGCAGGACAGGGTATCAGCCCCAGCATTTT.

This clonotype occurred many times. V and J are TRBV19 and TRBJ1-2, with TRBD1 identical over 7 bases. Germline loops: CDR1 LNHDA, CDR2 SQIVND (reference sequence). CDR3 length equals 13 residues. V shed 7 bases, J shed 4 bases, and the junction held 6 bases outside the gene matches. The CDR3, as DNA: TGTGCCAGTACAACCGGGACAGCCTATGGCTACACCTTC. Translation gives CASTTGTAYGYTF.

This clonotype has a handful of counts. The J gene is TRBJ1-1, the V gene TRBV12-3 or TRBV12-4, with 9 bases identical to TRBD1. This CDR3 is built from 14 residues. V lost 3 bases and J lost 7; bases outside the gene matches: 6. The CDR3 DNA reads as TGTGCCAGCAGTTTTGACAGGGGGTTGGGTGAAGCTTTCTTT. Its protein product is CASSFDRGLGEAFF.

This clonotype was observed a handful of times. Here the CDR3 reads CASSLTTGNGANVLTF. Here the CDR3 DNA reads TGTGCCAGCAGTTTGACGACAGGGAACGGGGCCAACGTCCTGACTTTC. J is TRBJ2-6 and V is TRBV27, with 7 bases aligning to TRBD1. The V and J ends lost 3 bases and 4 bases, in that order; junction bases with no gene match: 6. Germline loops: CDR1 MNHEY, CDR2 SMNVEV (reference sequence). The CDR3 has 16 amino acids.

Ten or more counts support this clonotype. The chain combines TRBV29-1 with TRBJ2-7; 16 bases fit TRBD2. With V trimmed by 6 bases and J by 9 bases, 8 bases remained unmatched. The CDR3 loop spans 14 amino acids. Germline lookup yields CDR1 SQVTM and CDR2 ANQGSEA. CDR3 nucleotides: TGCAGCGTCGGGACTAGCGGGGGGGCCCAAGGGCAGTACTTC. It encodes CSVGTSGGAQGQYF.

This clonotype was found many times. This sequence joins TRBV25-1 and TRBJ1-1, with D unclear. The CDR3 sequence is 14 residues long. Germline assignment: CDR1 MGHDK and CDR2 SYGVNS. Trimming pared 3 bases from V and 2 bases from J, leaving 10 bases between. The CDR3 here is CASSDYGGNTEAFF. The DNA for the CDR3 is TGTGCCAGCAGTGATTACGGCGGCAACACTGAAGCTTTCTTT. Looking up the rest from reference TRBV25-1 and TRBJ1-1 gives the full variable domain: EADIYQTPRYLVIGTGKKITLECSQTMGHDKMYWYQQDPGMELHLIHYSYGVNSTEKGDLSSESTVSRIRTEHFPLTLESARPSHTSQYLCASSDYGGNTEAFFGQGTRLTVV.

This clonotype was detected many times. The rearrangement links TRBV28 to TRBJ1-1, with no clear D. This CDR3 region has 13 residues. The germline V and J ends were trimmed by 5 bases and 3 bases, with 10 bases remaining between them. CDR1 and CDR2 (germline): MDHEN, SYDVKM. CDR3 protein: CASSPGWDTEAFF. CDR3 nucleotide sequence: TGTGCCAGCAGTCCGGGGTGGGACACTGAAGCTTTCTTT.

In this sample, this clonotype turned up many times. The chain couples TRBV27 to TRBJ1-1; TRBD1 is a possible D gene (6 bases). CDR3 size: 14 residues. Trimming left V 6 bases short and J 3 bases short, with 14 bases between. Germline lookup yields CDR1 MNHEY and CDR2 SMNVEV (reference sequence). The CDR3 spells CASRNRVGYTEAFF. Here the CDR3 DNA reads TGTGCCAGCAGGAACAGGGTGGGGTACACTGAAGCTTTCTTT.

This clonotype was detected a few times. The V gene is TRBV6-2 or TRBV6-3, the J gene TRBJ2-7; tentatively, D is TRBD2 (6 bases). The V gene's germline CDR1 is MNHEY and CDR2 SVGEGT. V shed 0 bases and J shed 7 bases, with 19 bases lying between them. The CDR3 covers 16 residues. CDR3 in DNA: TGTGCCAGCAGTTACTCAGGAGGGACTTCTACCTTAGAGCAGTACTTC. Translated, it gives CASSYSGGTSTLEQYF.

This clonotype was counted only a few times. The chain uses TRBV12-3 or TRBV12-4 and TRBJ1-1; D unclear. The CDR3 length is 14 residues. V dropped 6 bases and J dropped 1 base, with 12 bases sitting between them. The CDR3 DNA sequence: TGTGCCAGCAGCCGCTCCGGGAAGAACACTGAAGCTTTCTTT. Its translation: CASSRSGKNTEAFF.

This clonotype appeared many times. CDR3: CASSLSASGQGMNEQYF. DNA of the CDR3: TGTGCCAGCAGTTTATCTGCTTCGGGACAGGGGATGAACGAGCAGTACTTC. The chain links TRBV28 to TRBJ2-7, with 10 positions matching TRBD1. After removal of 1 base from V and 5 bases from J, the junction contained 11 bases not matched to a gene. The CDR3 contains 17 residues. CDR1 MDHEN and CDR2 SYDVKM come from the germline V gene.

This clonotype was seen a handful of times. The V gene is TRBV6-2 or TRBV6-3, the J gene TRBJ1-1; TRBD1 agrees at 7 bases. The J segment lost 5 bases and the V segment lost 2 bases, leaving 8 bases of the junction unmatched. The CDR3 is made up of 15 amino acids. The germline CDR1 and CDR2 sequences are MNHEY and SVGEGT. Here the CDR3 DNA reads TGTGCCAGCAGTTACCCCGGGAGGGGGCTGACTGAAGCTTTCTTT. Its translation is CASSYPGRGLTEAFF.

In DNA, the CDR3 is TGTGCCAGTAAAGAATCGGACAGAGACAGCACCGGGGAGCTGTTTTTT. It specifies CASKESDRDSTGELFF. J is TRBJ2-2 and V is TRBV19, with a weak D call TRBD1 (6 bases). V was cut by 7 bases and J by 4 bases, with 19 bases left in between. The CDR3 is made up of 16 amino acids. Germline CDR1 LNHDA, CDR2 SQIVND (reference sequence).

The chain employs TRBV12-5 and TRBJ2-1; 9 positions match TRBD1. The last part of the DNA fits TRBJ2-5 better; the J call may be wrong. The CDR3 totals 13 residues. Looked up from germline, CDR1 is LGHNT and CDR2 is FRNRAP. CDR3 nucleotides: TGTGCTAGTGCCGGGACAGGGAGGCAGACCCAGTACTTC. Protein sequence: CASAGTGRQTQYF.

This rearrangement joins TRBV10-1 to TRBJ1-6; D perhaps matches TRBD1 (6 bases). Trimming took 8 bases from V and 9 from J, leaving 14 bases between them. The CDR3 length is 13 residues. The germline gives CDR1 WNHNN, CDR2 SYGVQD (reference sequence). Here the CDR3 reads CASSTGEGSPLHF. CDR3 DNA sequence: TGCGCCAGCTCGACAGGAGAAGGTTCACCCCTCCACTTT.

This chain joins TRBV5-1 and TRBJ1-6, with TRBD1 matching over 7 bases. CDR1 is SGHRS and CDR2 is YFSETQ in the germline V gene. V lost 2 bases, J lost 11 bases, and 7 bases stayed unmatched. CDR3 length equals 14 residues. CDR3 region: CASSFPGGEAPLHF. The CDR3 nucleotides are TGCGCCAGCAGCTTTCCAGGGGGAGAGGCACCCCTCCACTTT.

There are many counts of this clonotype. The V call is TRBV7-9, the J call TRBJ1-2; TRBD1 matches 7 bases. After removal of 7 bases from V and 4 bases from J, the junction contained 12 bases not matched to a gene. Per germline, CDR1 SEHNR and CDR2 FQNEAQ (reference sequence). This CDR3 has 15 residues. CDR3 bases: TGTGCCAGCACCTTTCTACGGGACAGCCTCTATGGCTACACCTTC. This encodes CASTFLRDSLYGYTF.

V and J are TRBV29-1 and TRBJ2-7; D might be TRBD2 (6 bases). Germline CDR1 and CDR2: SQVTM and ANQGSEA. The CDR3 is made up of 12 amino acids. Trimming left V 3 bases short and J 4 bases short, with 10 bases between. The chain's CDR3 is CSVEEGNYEQYF. The DNA of the CDR3 is TGCAGCGTTGAGGAGGGGAATTACGAGCAGTACTTC.

The chain employs TRBV5-1 and TRBJ1-1, with D unclear. The V gene lost 5 bases and the J gene lost 1 base, with 12 bases spanning the gap. The CDR3 contains 14 residues. Germline loops: CDR1 SGHRS, CDR2 YFSETQ. This chain's CDR3 is CASRQRRENTEAFF. CDR3 DNA sequence: TGCGCCAGCAGACAACGACGAGAGAACACTGAAGCTTTCTTT.

This clonotype has more than one count but fewer than ten. The chain uses TRBV29-1 and TRBJ2-1; D unclear. The V and J ends lost 0 bases and 4 bases respectively, with 4 bases between them. The CDR3 contains 12 residues. The germline gives CDR1 SQVTM, CDR2 ANQGSEA. The CDR3 nucleotides read TGCAGCGTTGAAGAAGTGTACAATGAGCAGTTCTTC. It specifies CSVEEVYNEQFF.

This clonotype was seen repeatedly, ten times or more. The rearrangement uses TRBV10-3 and TRBJ2-7; D is unresolved. The CDR3 runs to 11 residues. CDR1 and CDR2 (germline): ENHRY, SYGVKD. The ends were cut back, 4 bases at V and 3 bases at J, with 4 bases in the middle. This chain's CDR3 is CAISVGYEQYF. The DNA of the CDR3 is TGTGCCATCAGTGTTGGCTACGAGCAGTACTTC.

This clonotype was seen ten or more times. This chain connects TRBV7-9 to TRBJ1-1; a possible D gene is TRBD1 (5 bases). The CDR3 has 14 residues. V was shortened by 1 base and J by 11 bases, with 17 bases between the two germline ends. The V gene's germline CDR1 is SEHNR and CDR2 FQNEAQ (reference sequence). As DNA, the CDR3 is TGTGCCAGCAGCTTAGATGGGGCGGATCTTTGGGCTTTCTTT. Amino acids: CASSLDGADLWAFF. The entire variable domain, with the rest obtained from reference TRBV7-9 and TRBJ1-1, is as follows: DTGVSQNPRHKITKRGQNVTFRCDPISEHNRLYWYRQTLGQGPEFLTYFQNEAQLEKSRLLSDRFSAERPKGSFSTLEIQRTEQGDSAMYLCASSLDGADLWAFFGQGTRLTVV.

This clonotype has a count of ten or more. This chain links TRBV6-1 with TRBJ2-4; tentatively, D is TRBD1 (5 bases). CDR1 is MNHNS, CDR2 SASEGT, per germline. The CDR3 runs to 13 residues. Trimming took 7 bases from V and 2 from J, leaving 9 bases between them. The DNA of the CDR3 is TGTGCCAGCACCGTGGGGCCCAAAAACATTCAGTACTTC. Residues: CASTVGPKNIQYF.

This clonotype occurred a few times. V and J are TRBV14 and TRBJ2-3; TRBD2 matches 7 bases. The ends lost 0 bases at V and 4 bases at J; junction bases unmatched: 7. The CDR3 is made up of 16 amino acids. Germline loops: CDR1 SGHDN, CDR2 FVKESK. CDR3 residues: CASSQDRGGVADTQYF. In nucleotides, the CDR3 is TGTGCCAGCAGCCAAGATCGGGGAGGGGTTGCAGATACGCAGTATTTT.

The table lists this clonotype with many counts. J is TRBJ2-1 and V is TRBV2; unclear D gene. Near its end, the DNA agrees better with TRBJ2-5, so the J call may be wrong. The CDR3 runs 18 residues. Germline CDR1 and CDR2: SNHLY and FYNNEI. CDR3 in DNA: TGTGCCAGCAGTGTTGTAGGTGGTCTACGGCAGGCATGGGAGACCCAGTACTTC. Its translation is CASSVVGGLRQAWETQYF.

At least ten counts were recorded for this clonotype. The chain couples TRBV12-3 or TRBV12-4 to TRBJ2-7; maybe TRBD2 (6 bases). V was clipped by 3 bases and J by 1 base, with 7 bases between them. The CDR3 spans 13 residues. CDR3 bases: TGTGCCAGCAGTTTTCGGGAGTCCTACGAGCAGTACTTC. This translates into CASSFRESYEQYF.